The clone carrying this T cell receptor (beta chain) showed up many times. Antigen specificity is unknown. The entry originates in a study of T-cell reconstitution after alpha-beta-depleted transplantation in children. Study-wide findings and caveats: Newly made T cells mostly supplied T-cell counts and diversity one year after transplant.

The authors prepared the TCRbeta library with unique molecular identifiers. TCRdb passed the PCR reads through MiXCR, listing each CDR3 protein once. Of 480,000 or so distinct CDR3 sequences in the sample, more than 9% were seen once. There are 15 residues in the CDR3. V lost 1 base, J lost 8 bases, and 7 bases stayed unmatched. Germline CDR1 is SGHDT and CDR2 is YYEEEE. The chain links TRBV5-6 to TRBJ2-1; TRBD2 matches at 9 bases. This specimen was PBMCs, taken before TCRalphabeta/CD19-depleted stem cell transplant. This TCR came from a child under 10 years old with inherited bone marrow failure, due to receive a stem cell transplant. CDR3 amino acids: CASSLFSGRIDEQFF. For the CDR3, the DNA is TGTGCCAGCAGCTTGTTCAGCGGGAGGATCGATGAGCAGTTCTTC.